This TCR beta chain was sequenced during a study of control samples from healthy donors and cancer patients. Losses at the gene ends were 6 bases for V and 5 bases for J; bases not matched to a gene: 12. The CDR3 runs to 15 residues. Per the germline V gene, CDR1 is SGHTA and CDR2 is FQGNSA. Repertoires were generated with immunoSEQ multiplex PCR, while TCRdb's copy carries only in-frame clones and drops some. The sample holds 90,000 to 100,000 clones, around 80% seen once. The receptor was derived from a man aged 60 to 75 in good health. The chain joins TRBV7-2 to TRBJ2-7; 8 bases fit TRBD2. The sequenced sample consisted of blood. CDR3 nucleotides: TGTGCCAGCAGGTACCCCACTAGCGGACCAGACGAGCAGTACTTC. As protein: CASRYPTSGPDEQYF.